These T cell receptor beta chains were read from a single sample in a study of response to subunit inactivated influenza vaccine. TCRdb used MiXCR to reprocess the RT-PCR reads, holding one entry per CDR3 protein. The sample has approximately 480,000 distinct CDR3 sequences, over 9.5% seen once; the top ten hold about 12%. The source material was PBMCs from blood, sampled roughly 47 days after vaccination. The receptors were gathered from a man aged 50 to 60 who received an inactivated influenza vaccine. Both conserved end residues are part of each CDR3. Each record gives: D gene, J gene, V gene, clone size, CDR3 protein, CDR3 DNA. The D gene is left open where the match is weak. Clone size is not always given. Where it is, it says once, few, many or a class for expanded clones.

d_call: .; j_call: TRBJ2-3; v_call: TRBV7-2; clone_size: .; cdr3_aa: CASSLSSSDTDTQYF; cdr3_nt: TGTGCCAGCAGCTTATCTAGTTCCGACACAGATACGCAGTATTTT
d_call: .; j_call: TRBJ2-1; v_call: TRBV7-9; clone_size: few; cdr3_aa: CASSSPRPIYEQFF; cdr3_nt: TGTGCCAGCAGCTCCCCCCGGCCAATCTATGAGCAGTTCTTC
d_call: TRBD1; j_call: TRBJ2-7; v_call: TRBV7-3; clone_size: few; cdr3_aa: CASSQEQGTEQYF; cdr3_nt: TGTGCCAGCAGCCAAGAACAGGGGACCGAGCAGTACTTC
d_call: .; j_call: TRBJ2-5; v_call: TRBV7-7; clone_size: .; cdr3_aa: CASSPNRILETQYF; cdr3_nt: TGTGCTAGCAGCCCAAACAGAATATTAGAGACCCAGTACTTC
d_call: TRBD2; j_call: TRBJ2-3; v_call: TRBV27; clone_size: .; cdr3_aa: CASSPGTSGGAQYF; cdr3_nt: TGTGCCAGCAGCCCCGGGACTAGCGGGGGCGCGCAGTATTTT
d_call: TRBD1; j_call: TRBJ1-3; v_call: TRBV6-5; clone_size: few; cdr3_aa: CASSSGTGGNTIYF; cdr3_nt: TGTGCCAGCAGTTCTGGGACAGGGGGAAACACCATATATTTT
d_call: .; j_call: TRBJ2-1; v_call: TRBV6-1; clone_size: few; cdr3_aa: CASGWESYNEQFF; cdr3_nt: TGTGCATCTGGGTGGGAGAGTTACAATGAGCAGTTCTTC
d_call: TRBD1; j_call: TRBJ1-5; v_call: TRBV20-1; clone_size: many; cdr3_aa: CSALTGLGQPQHF; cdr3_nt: TGCAGTGCCCTGACAGGGCTGGGTCAGCCCCAGCATTTT
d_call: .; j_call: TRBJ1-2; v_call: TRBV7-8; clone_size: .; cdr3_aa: CASSLARGSEYGYTF; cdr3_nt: TGTGCCAGCAGCTTAGCGAGGGGGAGTGAGTATGGCTACACCTTC
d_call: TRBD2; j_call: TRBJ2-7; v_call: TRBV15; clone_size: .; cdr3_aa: CATSRDRTSASYEQYF; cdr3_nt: TGTGCCACCAGCAGAGATCGGACTAGCGCGTCCTACGAGCAGTACTTC
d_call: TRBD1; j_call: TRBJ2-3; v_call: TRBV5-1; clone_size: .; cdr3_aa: CASSLFGTGRTDTQYF; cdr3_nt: TGCGCCAGCAGCTTATTTGGGACAGGGCGCACAGATACGCAGTATTTT